The 32 T cell receptor beta chains below come from one sample, sequenced in a study of preoperative IRX-2 immunotherapy in early breast cancer. The protocol was immunoSEQ multiplex PCR, while the TCRdb copy is restricted to in-frame clones and leaves out a portion. The data hold 43,000 or so clones, with over 85% observed a single time. The treatment denotes: preoperative locoregional IRX-2 cytokine immunotherapy. The sample was tumor tissue, taken after IRX-2 immunotherapy. All receptors derive from a human donor with breast cancer.

J is TRBJ2-6 and V is TRBV30, with D unclear. Deletions cut 0 bases from V and 2 bases from J, with 8 bases between. The CDR3 length is 15 residues. Germline CDR1 reads GTSNPN; CDR2 reads SVGIG (reference sequence). The CDR3 is CAWSVLTPGANVLTF. The CDR3 coding sequence is TGTGCCTGGAGTGTATTGACTCCTGGGGCCAACGTCCTGACTTTC.

This rearrangement joins TRBV4-1 to TRBJ2-7, with D unclear. Germline V CDR1 and CDR2: MGHRA, YSYEKL. V was trimmed by 1 base and J by 2 bases, leaving 6 bases between them. The CDR3 contains 13 residues. The CDR3 loop is CASSQAATYEQYF. DNA for the CDR3: TGCGCCAGCAGCCAAGCAGCCACCTACGAGCAGTACTTC.

This sequence joins TRBV4-2 and TRBJ2-1; 8 positions agree with TRBD2. CDR1 and CDR2 from the germline V gene are LGHNA and YNFKEQ. This CDR3 is 15 amino acids long. J gave up 0 bases and V 4 bases, and 2 bases lay outside the gene matches. The CDR3 loop is CASSLGGASYNEQFF. The CDR3 DNA sequence: TGTGCCAGCAGCCTCGGGGGGGCCTCCTACAATGAGCAGTTCTTC.

The V gene is TRBV29-1, the J gene TRBJ1-1, with D maybe TRBD1 (6 bases). Germline V lookup: CDR1 SQVTM, CDR2 ANQGSEA. The CDR3 length is 13 residues. V was trimmed by 8 bases and J by 0 bases, leaving 13 bases between them. The CDR3 DNA reads as TGCAGCTACAGGACAGTGATGAACACTGAAGCTTTCTTT. It specifies CSYRTVMNTEAFF.

This clone showed up just once. The chain couples TRBV6-6 to TRBJ2-1; 8 bases fit TRBD2. In germline, CDR1 is MNHNY, CDR2 SVGAGI (reference sequence). The CDR3 extends over 14 amino acids. The V and J ends lost 8 bases and 6 bases, in that order; junction bases with no gene match: 9. The CDR3 DNA sequence: TGTGCCAGCCGACGGGGGGGCCTTGGCAATGAGCAGTTCTTC. Translated: CASRRGGLGNEQFF.

The V and J genes are TRBV4-1 and TRBJ2-3; 11 bases fit TRBD2. The CDR3 runs 17 residues. The germline V gene encodes CDR1 MGHRA and CDR2 YSYEKL. The junction had 6 bases not matched to a gene; V was cut back by 0 bases and J by 4 bases. CDR3 in amino acids: CASSQDLGSGGADTQYF. CDR3 nucleotides: TGCGCCAGCAGCCAAGATCTAGGTAGCGGGGGGGCAGATACGCAGTATTTT.

V usage is TRBV7-2 and J usage is TRBJ2-7; 11 positions match TRBD2. This CDR3 is 15 amino acids long. Unmatched junction bases numbered 4, after V lost 5 bases and J lost 1 base. Germline V gene lookup returns CDR1 SGHTA and CDR2 FQGNSA. CDR3 protein: CASSPGLAASYEQYF. In DNA, the CDR3 is TGTGCCAGCAGCCCGGGACTAGCGGCATCCTACGAGCAGTACTTC.

This clone was seen only once. This sequence joins TRBV11-2 and TRBJ2-1; TRBD2 matches 8 bases. The germline V gene has CDR1 SGHAT and CDR2 FQNNGV. Trimming at V came to 5 bases and at J to 12 bases, leaving 18 bases not matched to a gene. This CDR3 region has 16 residues. CDR3 DNA: TGTGCCAGCAGCCCATTAGCGGGAAGGCCCCTACCTTGGCAGTTCTTC. Translation gives CASSPLAGRPLPWQFF.

V usage is TRBV5-1 and J usage is TRBJ2-2; D remains ambiguous. The V end lost 4 bases, the J end lost 8 bases, and 9 bases lay between the germline ends. Germline V gene data show CDR1 as SGHRS and CDR2 as YFSETQ. This CDR3 contains 12 residues. For the CDR3, the DNA is TGCGCCAGCAGCACGCTAAGAGGGGAGCTGTTTTTT. This encodes CASSTLRGELFF. The full variable domain, in which reference TRBV5-1 and TRBJ2-2 provide the parts outside the CDR3, is KAGVTQTPRYLIKTRGQQVTLSCSPISGHRSVSWYQQTPGQGLQFLFEYFSETQRNKGNFPGRFSGRQFSNSRSEMNVSTLELGDSALYLCASSTLRGELFFGEGSRLTVL.

CDR3 sequence reads: CASSFGTGSYEQYF. The CDR3 DNA is TGTGCCAGCAGTTTCGGGACAGGGTCCTACGAGCAGTACTTC. J is TRBJ2-7 and V is TRBV27; the match to TRBD1 covers 9 bases. The CDR3 has 14 residues. Germline V gene lookup returns CDR1 MNHEY and CDR2 SMNVEV (reference sequence). V gave up 3 bases and J gave up 1 base; unmatched junction bases: 1.

The chain carries TRBV28 and TRBJ2-7; D may correspond to TRBD1 or TRBD2 (6 bases each). Per the germline V gene, CDR1 is MDHEN and CDR2 is SYDVKM. V lost 3 bases and J lost 3, with 12 bases in between. The length of the CDR3 is 14 residues. The CDR3 DNA follows: TGTGCCAGCAGTTTTTTAGGGGGGAGCTACGAGCAGTACTTC. Amino acids: CASSFLGGSYEQYF.

This chain links TRBV5-4 with TRBJ1-4; D may be TRBD1 (6 bases). V was trimmed by 5 bases and J by 8 bases, leaving 13 bases between them. The CDR3 loop spans 13 amino acids. The V gene's germline CDR1 is SGHNT and CDR2 YYREEE (reference sequence). CDR3 nucleotides: TGTGCCAGCAGGACAGGCCTAAGGGAAAAACTGTTTTTT. Its translation: CASRTGLREKLFF.

The rearrangement links TRBV20-1 to TRBJ2-3; D is undetermined. The CDR3 length is 10 residues. V shed 1 base and J shed 5 bases, with 1 base lying between them. CDR1 and CDR2 from the germline V gene are DFQATT and SNEGSKA (reference sequence). The CDR3 here is CSARGDTQYF. Written as DNA, the CDR3 is TGCAGTGCTAGAGGAGATACGCAGTATTTT.

The rearrangement uses TRBV28 and TRBJ2-1; either TRBD1 or TRBD2 may fit D (5 bases each). V was cut by 5 bases and J by 6 bases, with 14 bases left in between. CDR1 MDHEN and CDR2 SYDVKM come from the germline V gene. The CDR3 extends over 14 amino acids. The CDR3 DNA reads as TGTGCCAGCAGTACCATACCGGGACCCAATGAGCAGTTCTTC. Amino acid sequence: CASSTIPGPNEQFF. Using reference TRBV28 and TRBJ2-1 for the parts outside the CDR3, the full variable domain is DVKVTQSSRYLVKRTGEKVFLECVQDMDHENMFWYRQDPGLGLRLIYFSYDVKMKEKGDIPEGYSVSREKKERFSLILESASTNQTSMYLCASSTIPGPNEQFFGPGTRLTVL.

The chain is built from TRBV27 and TRBJ2-1; D gene ambiguous. V dropped 3 bases and J dropped 4 bases, with 1 base sitting between them. Germline values: CDR1 MNHEY, CDR2 SMNVEV (reference sequence). The CDR3 is 11 residues long. CDR3 in amino acids: CASSFYNEQFF. In DNA, the CDR3 is TGTGCCAGCAGTTTTTACAATGAGCAGTTCTTC.

This chain connects TRBV5-4 to TRBJ1-2; D gene uncertain. This CDR3 region has 16 residues. With 4 bases removed from V and 8 bases from J, the gap between germline ends came to 24 bases. Germline V gives CDR1 SGHNT, CDR2 YYREEE (reference sequence). CDR3 nucleotides: TGTGCCAGCAGCCCCCCCCCTCCCCTGGGAGAAAGGGGCTACACCTTC. Translating gives CASSPPPPLGERGYTF.

V and J are TRBV6-1 and TRBJ1-1, with TRBD1 matching 9 bases. CDR3 length equals 17 residues. Unmatched junction bases numbered 15, after V lost 0 bases and J lost 10 bases. In germline, CDR1 is MNHNS, CDR2 SASEGT. The CDR3 sequence is CASSEAGGTGQTIGAFF. In DNA, the CDR3 is TGTGCCAGCAGTGAAGCGGGCGGGACAGGGCAAACTATCGGAGCTTTCTTT.

V usage is TRBV4-2 and J usage is TRBJ2-5; D unresolved. Germline CDR1 LGHNA, CDR2 YNFKEQ. The CDR3 consists of 14 residues. The V end lost 4 bases, the J end lost 3 bases, and 12 bases lay between the germline ends. In DNA form, the CDR3 reads TGTGCCAGCAGCCTCCAACTCCTGAAAGAGACCCAGTACTTC. Amino acids: CASSLQLLKETQYF.

V usage is TRBV7-2 and J usage is TRBJ2-1, with unresolved D. Germline assignment: CDR1 SGHTA and CDR2 FQGNSA. The CDR3 spans 14 residues. V shed 5 bases and J shed 0 bases, with 8 bases lying between them. CDR3 in DNA: TGTGCCAGCAGCCTATCACCCTCCTACAATGAGCAGTTCTTC. Protein sequence: CASSLSPSYNEQFF.

V gene TRBV7-3 combines with J gene TRBJ2-2, with D maybe TRBD2 (6 bases). CDR1 is SGHTA, CDR2 FQGTGA, per germline. The V end was cut by 7 bases, the J end by 8 bases, with 17 bases between. The CDR3 covers 14 residues. The CDR3, as DNA: TGTGCCAGCACCAGGCCGGGGGAAGGAGGGGAGCTGTTTTTT. Encoded protein: CASTRPGEGGELFF.

V is TRBV9 and J is TRBJ2-1; D remains ambiguous. Germline V lookup: CDR1 SGDLS, CDR2 YYNGEE. Trimming left V 0 bases short and J 2 bases short, with 18 bases between. The CDR3 loop spans 18 amino acids. Here the CDR3 reads CASSVGPTGSVAYNEQFF. The CDR3 region has the DNA TGTGCCAGCAGCGTAGGGCCCACCGGCTCCGTCGCCTACAATGAGCAGTTCTTC.

This chain uses TRBV5-1 with TRBJ2-5; D not certain. Germline V gene lookup returns CDR1 SGHRS and CDR2 YFSETQ. The V end was cut by 5 bases, the J end by 4 bases, with 12 bases between. This CDR3 is 13 amino acids long. CDR3 sequence: CASSPLGGETQYF. The DNA of the CDR3 is TGCGCCAGCAGTCCCTTGGGCGGAGAGACCCAGTACTTC.

The rearrangement links TRBV6-5 to TRBJ1-1, with no clear D. The ends were cut back, 2 bases at V and 0 bases at J, with 13 bases in the middle. Germline values: CDR1 MNHEY, CDR2 SVGAGI. CDR3 length: 16 residues. CDR3 sequence reads: CASSYRAGLMNTEAFF. The CDR3 DNA sequence: TGTGCCAGCAGTTACAGGGCCGGGCTTATGAACACTGAAGCTTTCTTT.

The chain employs TRBV5-1 and TRBJ1-2, with D possibly being TRBD1 (5 bases). CDR1 SGHRS and CDR2 YFSETQ come from the germline V gene. V gave up 5 bases and J gave up 2 bases, with 13 bases separating them. There are 14 residues in the CDR3. The DNA for the CDR3 is TGCGCCAGCAGTTTAGGAGGGGAAAACTATGGCTACACCTTC. Translating gives CASSLGGENYGYTF.

The V call is TRBV5-4, the J call TRBJ1-2, with D maybe TRBD1 (5 bases). The V end was cut by 4 bases, the J end by 6 bases, with 16 bases between. Germline-derived CDR1 and CDR2 are SGHNT and YYREEE (reference sequence). This CDR3 comprises 14 residues. The CDR3 reads CASSLRQFVNGYTF. The CDR3 region has the DNA TGTGCCAGCAGCCTTCGACAGTTTGTAAATGGCTACACCTTC.

The genes are TRBV11-2 and TRBJ2-7; 8 bases are a match to TRBD2. Germline CDR1 is SGHAT and CDR2 is FQNNGV. The CDR3 is 14 amino acids. V was pared by 5 bases and J by 3 bases, with 6 bases of the junction left unmatched. The DNA for the CDR3 is TGTGCCAGCAGCCTGGGACTAGTTAACTACGAGCAGTACTTC. It encodes CASSLGLVNYEQYF.

This chain connects TRBV5-1 to TRBJ2-3; no reliable D call. V was trimmed by 5 bases and J by 9 bases, leaving 13 bases between them. CDR3 length: 12 residues. The germline CDR1 and CDR2 sequences are SGHRS and YFSETQ. The CDR3 sequence: CASSNSPSTQYF. Written as DNA, the CDR3 is TGCGCCAGCAGTAACTCACCGTCAACGCAGTATTTT.

In its sample, this clone was seen once. The chain links TRBV7-9 to TRBJ1-1; D is perhaps TRBD1 (5 bases). Germline CDR1 is SEHNR and CDR2 is FQNEAQ (reference sequence). Trimming pared 8 bases from V and 5 bases from J, leaving 21 bases between. The CDR3 extends over 15 amino acids. CDR3 residues: CASSLWAGKFTEAFF. The CDR3 DNA follows: TGTGCCAGCTCCCTCTGGGCAGGGAAATTTACTGAAGCTTTCTTT.

The chain is built from TRBV4-3 and TRBJ2-1; 12 positions match TRBD2. The J segment lost 5 bases and the V segment lost 7 bases, leaving 3 bases of the junction unmatched. The CDR3 length is 14 residues. Germline CDR1 reads LGHNA; CDR2 reads YSLEER. The DNA of the CDR3 is TGCGCCAGCAACCGACTAGCGGGAGACAATGAGCAGTTCTTC. This codes for CASNRLAGDNEQFF.

This clone occurred a few times. This CDR3 is also generated by other DNA sequences in the sample. The genes are TRBV5-6 and TRBJ1-1; no definite D call. The ends were cut back, 2 bases at V and 5 bases at J, with 7 bases in the middle. There are 12 residues in the CDR3. Germline CDR1 and CDR2: SGHDT and YYEEEE. CDR3 protein: CASSLGVTEAFF. The CDR3 nucleotides read TGTGCCAGCAGCTTAGGAGTTACTGAAGCTTTCTTT.

The CDR3, as DNA: TGTGCCAGCAGCTTCCAACCAGGGACAGGGGGTGGCAATGAGCAGTTCTTC. Its translation: CASSFQPGTGGGNEQFF. The chain has TRBV7-2 and TRBJ2-1, with 11 nucleotides matching TRBD1. The ends lost 3 bases at V and 6 bases at J; junction bases unmatched: 10. CDR1 and CDR2 from the germline V gene are SGHTA and FQGNSA. The CDR3 runs to 17 residues.

The chain carries TRBV4-2 and TRBJ2-3; 7 bases are shared with TRBD2. CDR3 size: 16 residues. The J segment lost 0 bases and the V segment lost 0 bases, leaving 3 bases of the junction unmatched. In germline, CDR1 is LGHNA, CDR2 YNFKEQ. In nucleotides, the CDR3 is TGTGCCAGCAGCCAAGATCGGGGGGAGAGCACAGATACGCAGTATTTT. Translated: CASSQDRGESTDTQYF.